The 31 T cell receptor beta chains listed next were all sequenced from one sample in a study of blood T cell repertoires in COVID-19. The protocol was immunoSEQ multiplex PCR, while the TCRdb copy is restricted to in-frame clones and leaves out a portion. The sample carries 200,000 to 250,000 clones, 80% to 90% recorded once. The sequenced material came from peripheral blood. Receptors originate from a man older than 75 with acute or convalescent COVID-19.

This clone showed up just once. The chain recombines TRBV7-9 with TRBJ2-4, with D possibly TRBD1 on 5 matching bases. Trimming took off 1 base at V and 0 bases at J, with 7 bases between the two ends. The CDR3 is made up of 15 amino acids. Germline CDR1 and CDR2: SEHNR and FQNEAQ (reference sequence). In DNA, the CDR3 is TGTGCCAGCAGCTTAGAGGGGATAGCCAAAAACATTCAGTACTTC. Protein: CASSLEGIAKNIQYF.

V is TRBV6-5 and J is TRBJ1-5; 7 bases are a match to TRBD1. CDR1 and CDR2 (germline): MNHEY, SVGAGI. This CDR3 has 13 residues. V shed 6 bases and J 4 bases; nucleotides not matched to a gene: 3. In DNA, the CDR3 is TGTGCCAGCAGCGTACAGGGGAATCAGCCCCAGCATTTT. This codes for CASSVQGNQPQHF.

The J gene is TRBJ2-2, the V gene TRBV1; the table names TRBD2, a call not compared with the DNA. TRBV1 is given as a pseudogene. CDR3 size: 18 residues. The CDR3 DNA reads as TGCACCAGCAGCCAGGGGAGACTAGCGGGAGGGCCATGGGGGGAGCTGTTTTTT. Translating it yields CTSSQGRLAGGPWGELFF.

This clone was counted a few times. The J gene is TRBJ2-7, the V gene TRBV27, with 7 positions matching TRBD1. V lost 5 bases, J lost 2 bases, and 15 bases stayed unmatched. The CDR3 runs to 17 residues. Germline V gives CDR1 MNHEY, CDR2 SMNVEV (reference sequence). The CDR3 nucleotides read TGTGCCAGCAGTCCGAACCACAGGGGCCGCCTGACCTACGAGCAGTACGTC. Protein: CASSPNHRGRLTYEQYV.

This chain joins TRBV30 and TRBJ2-1; 9 nucleotides match TRBD2. The CDR3 consists of 16 residues. Trimming cost V 1 base and J 1 base; bases outside gene matches: 5. Germline V lookup: CDR1 GTSNPN, CDR2 SVGIG (reference sequence). The CDR3 loop is CAWSALAGTSYNEQFF. The CDR3 region has the DNA TGTGCCTGGAGTGCGCTAGCGGGAACGTCCTACAATGAGCAGTTCTTC.

On this clone itself: The DNA is omitted, as the CDR3 cannot be located on it reliably, and the CDR3 follows TCRdb's listing. V is TRBV19 and J is TRBJ2-3; the table's TRBD2 call for D was not verified on the DNA. A total of 14 residues make up the CDR3, ends included. Germline V gene lookup returns CDR1 LNHDA and CDR2 SQIVND (reference sequence). CDR3 in amino acids: CASTSGLPGDTQYF.

This clone was detected once. The chain recombines TRBV28 with TRBJ2-7, with 8 nucleotides matching TRBD1. After removal of 6 bases from V and 0 bases from J, the junction contained 4 bases not matched to a gene. This CDR3 has 14 amino acids. The germline V gene has CDR1 MDHEN and CDR2 SYDVKM. The CDR3 DNA follows: TGTGCCAGCAGAGGGACAGGCCGCTCCTACGAGCAGTACTTC. Its protein is CASRGTGRSYEQYF.

A single count supports this clone. The CDR3, as DNA: TGTGCCAGCAGCTTAACCCCCCTTAGCGGGGTCAGCACAGATACGCAGTATTTT. This gives the protein CASSLTPLSGVSTDTQYF. This chain joins TRBV7-3 and TRBJ2-3; 8 nucleotides agree with TRBD2. Germline CDR1 reads SGHTA; CDR2 reads FQGTGA. With 0 bases clipped from V and 0 bases from J, the junction kept 8 bases outside the gene matches. There are 18 residues in the CDR3.

The rearrangement joins TRBV9 to TRBJ2-7; 12 nucleotides agree with TRBD2. The V gene end was trimmed by 0 bases and the J gene end by 3 bases; junction bases not matched to a gene: 7. Germline-derived CDR1 and CDR2 are SGDLS and YYNGEE. CDR3 length: 17 residues. The CDR3 is CASSVESRTSGIYEQYF. The CDR3 DNA sequence: TGTGCCAGCAGCGTAGAAAGCAGGACTAGCGGGATCTACGAGCAGTACTTC.

V gene TRBV7-3 combines with J gene TRBJ2-5; D perhaps matches TRBD2 (6 bases). The CDR3 runs to 13 residues. The germline V gene has CDR1 SGHTA and CDR2 FQGTGA. V dropped 2 bases and J dropped 5 bases, with 9 bases sitting between them. The CDR3 DNA follows: TGTGCCAGCAGCTTAGGGGCGGGGGAGACCCAGTACTTC. It specifies CASSLGAGETQYF.

V gene TRBV11-1 combines with J gene TRBJ1-2, with D possibly matching TRBD1 (5 bases). The length of the CDR3 is 15 residues. The V and J ends lost 2 bases and 1 base respectively, with 11 bases between them. In germline, CDR1 is SGHAT, CDR2 FQDESV (reference sequence). The CDR3 sequence: CASSLRGGFNYGYTF. CDR3 in DNA: TGTGCCAGCAGCTTACGCGGGGGTTTTAACTATGGCTACACCTTC.

This clone was counted between two and nine times. V and J are TRBV27 and TRBJ1-6; 8 bases map to TRBD1. From germline, CDR1 is MNHEY and CDR2 SMNVEV (reference sequence). V shed 6 bases, J shed 10 bases, and the junction held 8 bases outside the gene matches. The CDR3 is 14 amino acids. The CDR3 here is CASRTGAGSSPLHF. CDR3 DNA sequence: TGTGCCAGCAGGACAGGGGCGGGTAGCTCACCCCTCCACTTT.

Only a few counts were recorded for this clone. The genes are TRBV30 and TRBJ1-3; no definite D call. The CDR3 covers 13 residues. Germline V gene sequence: CDR1 GTSNPN, CDR2 SVGIG (reference sequence). Trimming stripped 0 bases from V and 4 bases from J, with 7 bases between. The CDR3 reads CAWSVSSGNTIYF. The CDR3 nucleotides read TGTGCCTGGAGTGTATCCTCCGGAAACACCATATATTTT.

This chain links TRBV3-1 (or the pseudogene TRBV3-2) with TRBJ2-1, with 7 nucleotides matching TRBD2. Germline V lookup: CDR1 LGHDT, CDR2 YNNKEL (reference sequence). This CDR3 region has 18 residues. V was clipped by 0 bases and J by 0 bases; unmatched bases: 8. CDR3 nucleotide sequence: TGTGCCAGCAGCCAAGATATAAGTAGCGGGCGCTCCTACAATGAGCAGTTCTTC. The encoded protein is CASSQDISSGRSYNEQFF.

The DNA of the CDR3 is TGCGCCAGCAGCTTTGACGCGGCAAGGCAAGAGACCCAGTACTTC. This sequence encodes CASSFDAARQETQYF. The chain couples TRBV5-1 to TRBJ2-5; D gene ambiguous. Looked up from germline, CDR1 is SGHRS and CDR2 is YFSETQ. This CDR3 comprises 15 residues. V lost 2 bases, J lost 2 bases, and 13 bases lay in between.

V gene TRBV19 combines with J gene TRBJ1-5; 8 nucleotides match TRBD1. Germline assignment: CDR1 LNHDA and CDR2 SQIVND (reference sequence). The V segment lost 1 base and the J segment 6 bases; nucleotides outside the gene matches: 8. The CDR3 covers 16 residues. Here the CDR3 DNA reads TGTGCCAGTAGTATAGGTCTCAGGGGGCCAGGTCAGCCCCAGCATTTT. Residues: CASSIGLRGPGQPQHF.

V gene TRBV27 combines with J gene TRBJ1-1; no reliable D call. The CDR3 spans 15 residues. V lost 3 bases, J lost 0 bases, and 11 bases lay in between. Germline assignment: CDR1 MNHEY and CDR2 SMNVEV (reference sequence). The CDR3 bases are TGTGCCAGCAGTTTCGGAGCGTTAGTGAACACTGAAGCTTTCTTT. As protein: CASSFGALVNTEAFF.

The V call is TRBV2, the J call TRBJ2-2; 9 bases are shared with TRBD2. The CDR3 consists of 16 residues. Germline V gene sequence: CDR1 SNHLY, CDR2 FYNNEI. V shed 7 bases and J 1 base; nucleotides not matched to a gene: 7. Here the CDR3 DNA reads TGTGCCAGCAAATTACTAGCGGGCATGAACACCGGGGAGCTGTTTTTT. Amino acid sequence: CASKLLAGMNTGELFF.

The V call is TRBV19, the J call TRBJ2-1; TRBD2 matches at 14 bases. Germline V gives CDR1 LNHDA, CDR2 SQIVND (reference sequence). The CDR3 contains 13 residues. Losses at the gene ends were 6 bases for V and 9 bases for J; bases not matched to a gene: 1. CDR3 in DNA: TGTGCCAGTAGAGGACTAGCGGGAGGTGAGCAGTTCTTC. As protein: CASRGLAGGEQFF.

The genes are TRBV7-9 and TRBJ1-2; TRBD1 aligns across 7 bases. This CDR3 is built from 13 residues. The V segment lost 5 bases and the J segment 14 bases; nucleotides outside the gene matches: 14. CDR1 is SEHNR and CDR2 is FQNEAQ in the germline V gene (reference sequence). Written as DNA, the CDR3 is TGTGCCAGCAGCCGCAGCCCCGGACAGGTTTTTACCTTC. Amino acid sequence: CASSRSPGQVFTF.

V gene TRBV5-1 combines with J gene TRBJ2-7; 9 bases match TRBD1. Germline V gene lookup returns CDR1 SGHRS and CDR2 YFSETQ. Trimming cost V 5 bases and J 6 bases; bases outside gene matches: 9. The CDR3 runs to 14 residues. Written as DNA, the CDR3 is TGCGCCAGCAGGTACCGGGACAGGGTGAGCGAGCAGTACTTC. Translation gives CASRYRDRVSEQYF.

The chain uses TRBV19 and TRBJ1-5; perhaps TRBD1 as D (5 bases). Germline V gene lookup returns CDR1 LNHDA and CDR2 SQIVND (reference sequence). V lost 3 bases and J lost 2, with 11 bases in between. The CDR3 is made up of 15 amino acids. The CDR3: CASSIGTAGNQPQHF. Here the CDR3 DNA reads TGTGCCAGTAGTATTGGGACTGCGGGCAATCAGCCCCAGCATTTT.

The rearrangement links TRBV10-3 to TRBJ1-2; no clear D gene. The V gene's germline CDR1 is ENHRY and CDR2 SYGVKD. CDR3 length equals 14 residues. V lost 0 bases and J lost 8, with 13 bases in between. CDR3 region: CAISESMVEGGYTF. For the CDR3, the DNA is TGTGCCATCAGTGAGTCGATGGTAGAGGGCGGCTACACCTTC.

The rearrangement links TRBV5-5 to TRBJ2-1, with D unclear. The V end lost 0 bases, the J end lost 3 bases, and 13 bases lay between the germline ends. Looked up from germline, CDR1 is SGHKS and CDR2 is YYEKEE (reference sequence). The CDR3 is made up of 16 amino acids. In DNA form, the CDR3 reads TGTGCCAGCAGCTTGGAAAAGCTGTCGAACTACAATGAGCAGTTCTTC. It specifies CASSLEKLSNYNEQFF.

The rearrangement links TRBV6-5 to TRBJ2-7; D is undetermined. From germline, CDR1 is MNHEY and CDR2 SVGAGI. The CDR3 spans 14 residues. V was cut by 0 bases and J by 2 bases, with 8 bases left in between. The CDR3 region has the DNA TGTGCCAGCAGTTACTCGTCAGAAACCTACGAGCAGTACTTC. Translating it yields CASSYSSETYEQYF.

The chain links TRBV27 to TRBJ2-7; 9 positions match TRBD1. The CDR3 covers 14 residues. Germline V gene sequence: CDR1 MNHEY, CDR2 SMNVEV (reference sequence). Trimming removed 6 bases from V and 6 bases from J; junction bases left unmatched: 9. Here the CDR3 reads CASSPGQGSIEQYV. CDR3 sequence (DNA): TGTGCCAGCAGCCCCGGACAGGGGAGCATCGAGCAGTACGTC.

Written as DNA, the CDR3 is TGCAGCGTCCTACTAGCGGGAGGGTCGTCCTACGAGCAGTACTTC. This sequence encodes CSVLLAGGSSYEQYF. J is TRBJ2-7 and V is TRBV29-1, with 13 bases identical to TRBD2. Germline lookup yields CDR1 SQVTM and CDR2 ANQGSEA. This CDR3 has 15 amino acids. Losses at the gene ends were 6 bases for V and 1 base for J; bases not matched to a gene: 6.

This sequence joins TRBV18 and TRBJ2-2; no definite D call. The CDR3 is made up of 14 amino acids. With 5 bases removed from V and 3 bases from J, the gap between germline ends came to 10 bases. CDR1 and CDR2 (germline): KGHSH, LQKENI. For the CDR3, the DNA is TGTGCCAGCTCATCGAGCCGGGACACCGGGGAGCTGTTTTTT. Translation gives CASSSSRDTGELFF.

V usage is TRBV7-2 and J usage is TRBJ2-2; 8 nucleotides line up with TRBD1. From germline, CDR1 is SGHTA and CDR2 FQGNSA. V shed 4 bases, J shed 3 bases, and the junction held 4 bases outside the gene matches. CDR3 length: 15 residues. The CDR3 spells CASSSQTGDTGELFF. The CDR3 nucleotides read TGTGCCAGCAGCTCCCAGACAGGGGACACCGGGGAGCTGTTTTTT.

The rearrangement links TRBV5-8 to TRBJ2-7, with D tentatively TRBD2 (6 bases). The germline gives CDR1 SGHTS, CDR2 YDEGEE. Trimming removed 1 base at V and 3 bases at J, with 11 bases between. This CDR3 has 14 residues. The CDR3 coding sequence is TGTGCCAGCAGCTTGCGCGGGACCAGCTACGAGCAGTACGTC. This encodes CASSLRGTSYEQYV.

V and J are TRBV12-5 and TRBJ2-1; D not resolved. Between the trimmed V and J ends, which lost 2 bases and 4 bases, there was a span of 6 bases. The CDR3 consists of 13 residues. The germline gives CDR1 LGHNT, CDR2 FRNRAP. CDR3 nucleotides: TGTGCTAGTGGTTTGAACAGTTACAATGAGCAGTTCTTC. This encodes CASGLNSYNEQFF.